Here is one T cell receptor beta chain with its context. Its antigen is as yet unknown. This specimen comes from a study of read filtering for tumor transcriptome and immune sequencing. At the level of the study: By R-ISS, stages I, II and III held 8, 16 and 7 patients. Study results and limitations: The CD138-negative fraction was mixed bone marrow immune cells, not pure T cells. IR-seq and RNA-seq agreed better without single-read clonotypes. Single-read clonotypes: 80% to 90% of IR-seq clonotypes (about 3.5% of reads), 65% to 75% of RNA-seq clonotypes (around 45% of reads).

Molecular barcoded adaptors covering alpha/delta and beta/gamma chains were used on about 0.4 ug RNA. TCRdb fed the reads into MiXCR, producing one record per CDR3 protein. In the table there are approximately 61,000 distinct CDR3 sequences, roughly 19% of which are singletons. Germline assignment: CDR1 ENHRY and CDR2 SYGVKD. This CDR3 is 15 amino acids long. Deletions cut 7 bases from V and 4 bases from J, with 19 bases between. The chain combines TRBV10-3 with TRBJ1-2; perhaps TRBD1 as D (6 bases). Sequencing was performed on a population of CD138-negative cells sorted from bone marrow. The receptor comes from a donor at least 40 years old with multiple myeloma. In DNA form, the CDR3 reads TGTGCCATCAACCCAGGGGTCCCAATTCTCTATGGCTACACCTTC. The encoded protein is CAINPGVPILYGYTF.